Listed below are T cell receptor beta chains from one sample, sequenced in a study of T-cell reconstitution after alpha-beta-depleted transplantation in children. One entry per CDR3 protein, called by TCRdb with MiXCR from the PCR reads. Of 440,000 or so distinct CDR3 sequences listed, 43% are singletons. This specimen consisted of PBMCs, obtained before TCRalphabeta/CD19-depleted stem cell transplant. These receptors all stem from a girl between 2 and 10 years old with aplastic anemia, due to receive a stem cell transplant. The CDR3 runs from the conserved cysteine through the conserved F or W. Each record gives: V gene, J gene, clone size, D gene, CDR3 protein, CDR3 DNA. A D gene is named only where the DNA matches it firmly. Clone size is stated in some rows and not others, as once, few, many or a class when expanded.

>TRBV11-2|TRBJ1-1|NA|NA
CASSPRQDGTEAFF
TGTGCCAGCAGCCCTCGACAGGATGGGACTGAAGCTTTCTTT
>TRBV29-1|TRBJ2-1|NA|NA
CSARTLDEQFF
TGCAGCGCCAGGACCCTCGATGAGCAGTTCTTC
>TRBV15|TRBJ2-7|NA|NA
CATSREPISEQYF
TGTGCCACCAGCAGAGAGCCGATAAGTGAGCAGTACTTC
>TRBV28|TRBJ2-5|NA|NA
CASSLSKGGSETQYF
TGTGCCAGCAGTTTAAGTAAAGGGGGAAGCGAGACCCAGTACTTC
>TRBV9|TRBJ2-3|NA|TRBD2
CASSVLAGELPDTQYF
TGTGCCAGCAGCGTCCTAGCGGGAGAACTTCCAGATACGCAGTATTTT
>TRBV29-1|TRBJ2-5|few|NA
CSVEESRETQYF
TGCAGCGTTGAAGAGTCGCGAGAGACCCAGTACTTC
>TRBV7-2|TRBJ2-5|NA|NA
CASSLVMQETQYF
TGTGCCAGCAGCTTAGTTATGCAAGAGACCCAGTACTTC
>TRBV5-1|TRBJ1-2|NA|NA
CASSLDRAAGYGYTF
TGCGCCAGCAGCTTGGACCGGGCCGCGGGCTATGGCTACACCTTC
>TRBV11-2|TRBJ2-7|NA|NA
CASSSGRGGFYEQYF
TGTGCCAGCAGCTCGGGCAGGGGCGGATTCTACGAGCAGTACTTC
>TRBV27|TRBJ1-1|few|NA
CASSPVGERSAFF
TGTGCCAGCAGTCCGGTGGGAGAGCGTAGCGCTTTCTTT
>TRBV27|TRBJ1-2|many|NA
CASSLMRGSGGYTF
TGTGCCAGCAGTTTGATGAGGGGGTCGGGTGGCTACACCTTC
>TRBV12-3/TRBV12-4|TRBJ2-3|NA|TRBD1
CASSPRQGGKTDTQYF
TGTGCCAGCAGCCCTCGACAGGGTGGGAAGACAGATACGCAGTATTTT
>TRBV4-1|TRBJ2-3|NA|TRBD2
CATTPGGPLNTDTQYF
TGCGCCACCACCCCGGGAGGGCCGCTAAACACAGATACGCAGTATTTT
>TRBV6-2/TRBV6-3|TRBJ1-2|NA|NA
CASSRQALYGYTF
TGTGCCAGCAGTCGACAGGCCCTCTATGGCTACACCTTC
>TRBV5-1|TRBJ2-6|many|NA
CASSLDRIAGANVLTF
TGCGCCAGCAGCTTGGATCGCATAGCTGGGGCCAACGTCCTGACTTTC
>TRBV10-2|TRBJ2-3|many|TRBD1
CASSEQTGGTDTQYF
TGCGCCAGCAGTGAGCAGACAGGGGGCACAGATACGCAGTATTTT
>TRBV6-1|TRBJ2-1|NA|NA
CASTHRGGYDEQFF
TGTGCCAGCACCCATCGGGGCGGTTATGATGAGCAGTTCTTC
>TRBV4-2|TRBJ2-1|many|TRBD2
CASSQDPGGSYNEQFF
TGTGCCAGCAGCCAAGATCCGGGAGGGAGCTACAATGAGCAGTTCTTC
>TRBV6-2/TRBV6-3|TRBJ2-7|NA|NA
CASSYPSGRGRTYEQYF
TGTGCCAGCAGTTACCCGTCGGGACGAGGGAGGACTTACGAGCAGTACTTC
>TRBV6-1|TRBJ2-1|NA|NA
CASSESRVLTEQFF
TGTGCCAGCAGTGAATCCCGGGTATTAACCGAGCAGTTCTTC
>TRBV24-1|TRBJ2-3|NA|NA
CATSGRTDPTDTQYF
TGTGCCACCAGTGGACGGACAGACCCCACAGATACGCAGTATTTT
>TRBV10-3|TRBJ2-7|once|TRBD2
CAISESPTLAGGYEQYF
TGTGCCATCAGTGAGTCTCCGACTCTAGCGGGGGGGTACGAGCAGTACTTC
>TRBV20-1|TRBJ2-3|many|TRBD1
CSALRQGVSDTQYF
TGCAGTGCCCTTAGACAGGGGGTTTCAGATACGCAGTATTTT
>TRBV20-1|TRBJ2-3|NA|NA
CSASPDAGKRDTQYF
TGCAGTGCTAGCCCCGATGCAGGCAAGAGAGATACGCAGTATTTT
>TRBV7-2|TRBJ2-5|NA|NA
CASSATYGAETRYF
TGTGCCAGCAGCGCAACATACGGAGCAGAGACCCGGTACTTC
>TRBV5-1|TRBJ2-7|NA|TRBD1
CASSLVGTGGLYEQYF
TGCGCCAGCAGCTTGGTAGGGACAGGGGGCCTCTACGAGCAGTACTTC
>TRBV18|TRBJ1-1|NA|NA
CASSPVQGNTEAFF
TGTGCCAGCTCACCGGTACAGGGTAACACTGAAGCTTTCTTT
>TRBV20-1|TRBJ2-2|many|TRBD2
CSASPQLAGVSGELFF
TGCAGTGCTAGCCCGCAGCTAGCGGGAGTATCCGGGGAGCTGTTTTTT
>TRBV28|TRBJ2-3|NA|TRBD2
CASSPGTSIPDTQYF
TGTGCCAGCAGCCCCGGGACTAGCATCCCAGATACGCAGTATTTT
>TRBV20-1|TRBJ2-1|NA|TRBD2
CSAGAGRGNEQFF
TGCAGTGCCGGAGCGGGACGGGGGAATGAGCAGTTCTTC
>TRBV25-1|TRBJ2-5|NA|NA
CASSTGGVGTQYF
TGTGCCAGCAGTACAGGGGGGGTGGGGACCCAGTACTTC
>TRBV7-6|TRBJ2-2|once|NA
CASSLPRRTLNTGELFF
TGTGCCAGCTCTCTTCCCAGGCGGACCCTGAACACCGGGGAGCTGTTTTTT
>TRBV25-1|TRBJ2-5|many|TRBD2
CASSKREWGRETQYF
TGTGCCAGCAGTAAGCGGGAGTGGGGGCGAGAGACCCAGTACTTC
>TRBV6-1|TRBJ2-1|NA|TRBD2
CASRSSGSSYNEQFF
TGTGCCAGCAGATCGAGCGGGAGCTCCTACAATGAGCAGTTCTTC
>TRBV20-1|TRBJ1-3|NA|NA
CSARDERRTGNTIYF
TGCAGTGCTAGAGATGAGCGAAGAACTGGAAACACCATATATTTT
>TRBV28|TRBJ2-7|NA|TRBD1
CASSLSGTGGREQYF
TGTGCCAGCAGTTTATCGGGGACAGGAGGTAGGGAGCAGTACTTC
>TRBV29-1|TRBJ2-7|once|TRBD1
CSVIGTGDELGYEQYF
TGCAGCGTTATTGGGACAGGGGATGAACTTGGCTACGAGCAGTACTTC
>TRBV12-3/TRBV12-4|TRBJ2-7|many|NA
CASSFGWDYEQYF
TGTGCCAGCAGTTTTGGCTGGGACTACGAGCAGTACTTC
>TRBV9|TRBJ2-5|NA|TRBD2
CASSVGTSGNQEAQYF
TGTGCCAGCAGCGTAGGGACTAGCGGGAACCAAGAAGCCCAGTACTTC
>TRBV20-1|TRBJ1-1|NA|NA
CSAPVTTEAFF
TGCAGTGCGCCAGTGACCACTGAAGCTTTCTTT